These 3 T cell receptor beta chains share one sample of origin, sequenced in a study of post-analysis software for immune sequencing data. Study-wide results and caveats: When patients were compared with controls, five TRBV segments were more frequent, TRBV5-6, TRBV5-1 and TRBV20-1 among them.

These TCRs are of unknown antigen specificity. TCR beta cDNA libraries had unique molecular identifiers. TCRdb reprocessed the PCR reads with MiXCR, giving one entry per CDR3 protein. Counted here are over 150,000 distinct CDR3 sequences, approximately 30% occurring once; the ten biggest clones make up approximately 1.5%. What was sequenced was blood. Receptor source: a girl between 10 and 17 years old with multiple sclerosis.

This clonotype has a handful of counts. Relative to the germline gene, one junction end is altered; a read error may explain this. The rearrangement uses TRBV4-2 and TRBJ2-7; TRBD2 aligns across 9 bases. The CDR3 spans 19 residues. From germline, CDR1 is LGHNA and CDR2 YNFKEQ. The CDR3 sequence is CASSQVFSPRTSDSHEQYF. DNA for the CDR3: TGTGCCAGCAGCCAAGTCTTCTCACCTAGGACTAGCGACTCCCACGAGCAGTACTTC.

The rearrangement uses TRBV5-1 and TRBJ2-3; 7 nucleotides match TRBD1. Trimming at V came to 4 bases and at J to 4 bases, leaving 6 bases not matched to a gene. This CDR3 spans 14 amino acids. CDR1 and CDR2 (germline): SGHRS, YFSETQ. CDR3 DNA sequence: TGCGCCAGCAGCCAGGGGGTATGGGCAGATACGCAGTATTTT. Its protein is CASSQGVWADTQYF.

This clonotype was counted a few times. The gene calls are TRBV29-1 and TRBJ1-1; tentative D call: TRBD1 (5 bases). CDR3 length: 12 amino acids. Deletions cut 4 bases from V and 4 bases from J, with 10 bases between. Germline CDR1 SQVTM, CDR2 ANQGSEA. CDR3 region: CSVAGGVTEAFF. The DNA of the CDR3 is TGCAGCGTTGCCGGGGGGGTCACTGAAGCTTTCTTT.